Below, 2 T cell receptor beta chains from the same sample are listed, as sequenced in a study of shared clonotypes between healthy human individuals (dated by TCRdb to the early 2020s). Receptor libraries were prepared by the immunoSEQ multiplex PCR assay. TCRdb limited this immuneACCESS table to in-frame rearrangements with V and J called. A share of clones is missing; checked studies link under half to unresolved V genes, and the rest is unexplained. In all, the sample holds roughly 520,000 clones, and approximately 95% of those were seen once. About 0.059% of the sample belongs to the ten largest clones. The sequenced material came from naive CD4+ T cells sorted from blood. The cell subset or site label, read with the paper, signifies: CD45RA+ positively selected. The source is a woman aged 30 to 39 in good health.

On this clone: Other DNA sequences from this sample encode an identical CDR3 as well. The J gene is TRBJ2-1, the V gene TRBV7-8; D may be TRBD2 (6 bases). Between the trimmed V and J ends, which lost 4 bases and 4 bases, there was a span of 11 bases. The V gene's germline CDR1 is SGHVS and CDR2 FQNEAQ. The CDR3 length is 14 residues. The CDR3 sequence: CASSSRDSYNEQFF. The CDR3 nucleotides read TGTGCCAGCAGCTCCCGGGACTCTTACAATGAGCAGTTCTTC.

This clone was picked up one time. This chain uses TRBV28 with TRBJ2-5; 9 bases are shared with TRBD1. The J call may not be correct, given that the DNA end is closer to TRBJ2-7. CDR1 is MDHEN, CDR2 SYDVKM, per germline. This CDR3 has 17 amino acids. CDR3 nucleotide sequence: TGTGCCAGCAGTTTTTCTAAGAGGACAGGGGCATACTACGAGCAGTACTTC. Protein product: CASSFSKRTGAYYEQYF.